This T cell receptor beta chain is drawn from a study of vaccination effects on CD4 cells after COVID-19. With the ViraFEST assay, the study expanded antigen-specific CD4+ T cells using viral peptide pools, then sequenced them. Scientists isolated CD4+ T cells after a roughly ten-day culture period ended. Nucleocapsid antibodies were negative in the vaccine recipients, who had never had SARS-CoV-2 infection. It was on days 3 and 7 that half the medium was replaced with IL-2 medium. V lost 6 bases, J lost 5 bases, and 13 bases lay in between. From germline, CDR1 is SGHTA and CDR2 FQGNSA. The CDR3 has 13 amino acids. Regarding this clone: Antigen unknown.

TCRdb's copy holds only in-frame clones and misses some; the assay was immunoSEQ multiplex PCR. The repertoire holds around 68,000 clones, with 80% as singletons. The sequenced sample was CD4+ T cells from PBMCs cultured with SARS-CoV-2 spike peptides, obtained before COVID-19 vaccination. The TCR originated in a human donor who received a COVID-19 vaccine. The V call is TRBV7-2, the J call TRBJ2-5; D uncertain. CDR3 nucleotide sequence: TGTGCCAGCAGGAGCACCGGCTCCGAGACCCAGTACTTC. Translation gives CASRSTGSETQYF.